These T cell receptor beta chains were read from a single sample in a study of shared clonotypes between healthy human individuals. TCRdb keeps only in-frame clones here, not all; method: immunoSEQ multiplex PCR. The sample includes about 2 million clones, 90% to 95% of them seen just once. Sequencing input: naive CD4+ T cells sorted from blood. These receptor sequences come from a man between 18 and 35 years old in good health. Each CDR3 is given with its conserved first and last residue. The D gene is left open where the match is weak. Expanded clones get a size class; other rows say once, few or many, or leave the size out.

j_gene | v_gene | d_gene | abundance | CDR3aa | CDR3nt
TRBJ1-6 | TRBV2 | TRBD1 | NA | CASSEEQGAGFPLHF | TGTGCCAGCAGTGAAGAACAGGGGGCGGGTTTCCCCCTCCACTTT
TRBJ2-1 | TRBV7-8 | NA | NA | CASSSQITELFF | TGTGCCAGCAGCTCCCAGATTACAGAGCTGTTCTTC
TRBJ2-2 | TRBV9 | NA | NA | CASSAGTGNGELFF | TGTGCCAGCAGCGCGGGTACAGGGAACGGGGAGCTGTTTTTT
TRBJ2-7 | TRBV7-2 | NA | once | CASSHLGQLPYEQYF | TGTGCCAGCAGCCACTTAGGACAGCTTCCCTACGAGCAGTACTTC
TRBJ1-2 | TRBV27 | NA | NA | CASGRFPGGVYGYTF | TGTGCCAGCGGACGGTTTCCGGGGGGCGTCTATGGCTACACCTTC
TRBJ2-1 | TRBV10-3 | NA | NA | CAISSIGSINEQFF | TGTGCCATCAGCAGCATAGGGAGCATCAATGAGCAGTTCTTC
TRBJ1-2 | TRBV27 | TRBD1 | NA | CASSWTGRDYGYTF | TGTGCCAGCAGTTGGACAGGGCGGGACTATGGCTACACCTTC
TRBJ2-7 | TRBV6-1 | NA | NA | CASSVFGLRDGSYEQYF | TGTGCCAGCAGTGTATTCGGACTCCGGGACGGCTCCTACGAGCAGTACTTC
TRBJ2-2 | TRBV6-5 | NA | NA | CASSRGTENTGELFF | TGTGCCAGCAGCCGCGGGACAGAGAACACCGGGGAGCTGTTTTTT
TRBJ1-2 | TRBV27 | NA | NA | CASGFPPYPTQGDNYGYTF | TGTGCCAGCGGGTTTCCCCCATATCCCACACAGGGAGATAACTATGGCTACACCTTC
TRBJ1-6 | TRBV7-9 | TRBD1 | NA | CASSLPTGAGSPLHF | TGTGCCAGCAGCTTACCCACAGGGGCTGGTTCACCCCTCCACTTT